The T cell receptor (beta chain) under discussion was sequenced for a study of T cell responses to AZD1222 COVID-19 vaccine. Deletions cut 4 bases from V and 0 bases from J, with 11 bases between. CDR1 is SGHRS, CDR2 YFSETQ, per germline. The CDR3 is 15 residues long. This clone was picked up one time. The antigen is not known. The method was immunoSEQ multiplex PCR; TCRdb's version includes in-frame clones alone and lacks a portion of them. The sample lists approximately 120,000 clones, about 89% occurring once. Whole-study results and caveats: With two AZD1222 doses given, Spike-specific TCR breadth and depth both rose. Spike regions recognized by vaccine-associated CD4 TCRs spanned the protein, led by 160-218 and 743-854. Targeting of unmutated variant regions was reportedly seen in nearly half of spike-specific TCRs. Clonal diversity may have been underestimated in mostly white British donors.

The sequenced sample was peripheral blood, obtained on day 0 of AZD1222 vaccination. This TCR was sampled from an adult in good health. The gene calls are TRBV5-1 and TRBJ1-3, with D hard to call. CDR3 DNA sequence: TGCGCCAGCAGCCCCGGGTCGACCTCTGGAAACACCATATATTTT. It yields the protein CASSPGSTSGNTIYF.